The 4 T cell receptor beta chains in this list originate from one sample, sequenced in a study of blood T cell repertoires in COVID-19. TCRdb keeps only in-frame clones here, not all; method: immunoSEQ multiplex PCR. The sample has about 270,000 clones, 84% seen once. Source material: peripheral blood. The receptor source for this set is a human donor in a cohort sampled during active COVID-19.

The gene calls are TRBV15 and TRBJ1-1; a possible D gene is TRBD1 (6 bases). There are 14 residues in the CDR3. V gave up 0 bases and J gave up 6 bases, with 11 bases separating them. The germline CDR1 and CDR2 sequences are LNHNV and YYDKDF (reference sequence). CDR3 sequence (DNA): TGTGCCACCAGCAGAGATAGGGGGAGTCCTGAAGCTTTCTTT. The encoded protein is CATSRDRGSPEAFF. The variable domain in full, with the rest retrieved from reference TRBV15 and TRBJ1-1, is DAMVIQNPRYQVTQFGKPVTLSCSQTLNHNVMYWYQQKSSQAPKLLFHYYDKDFNNEADTPDNFQSRRPNTSFCFLDIRSPGLGDTAMYLCATSRDRGSPEAFFGQGTRLTVV.

The rearrangement joins TRBV23-1 to TRBJ2-4; tentative D call: TRBD2 (6 bases). TRBV23-1 is assigned to the ORF class and has an uncertain function. V lost 6 bases and J 13 bases, leaving 28 bases between the germline ends. The CDR3 length is 16 residues. CDR3 nucleotide sequence: TGCGCCAGCAGCCACCTAGGGACCGAGGAATTGGAGGGCCAGTACTTC. Translation: CASSHLGTEELEGQYF.

V and J are TRBV11-2 and TRBJ2-4, with D unclear. V was pared by 1 base and J by 8 bases, with 6 bases between. Germline loops: CDR1 SGHAT, CDR2 FQNNGV. CDR3 length: 12 amino acids. This chain's CDR3 is CASSLVGDIQYF. For the CDR3, the DNA is TGTGCCAGCAGCTTAGTGGGCGACATTCAGTACTTC.

The genes are TRBV6-2 or TRBV6-3 and TRBJ1-1; no definite D call. Per the germline V gene, CDR1 is MNHEY and CDR2 is SVGEGT. The CDR3 consists of 13 residues. Trimming removed 2 bases from V and 11 bases from J, with 15 bases in between. The CDR3 reads CASSYPTIRKAFF. The CDR3 nucleotides read TGTGCCAGCAGTTACCCTACTATCCGCAAGGCTTTCTTT.